Each of the 10 T cell receptor beta chains below was sequenced from the same sample in a study of post-analysis software for immune sequencing data. Study outcomes and limitations: Five or six TRBV segments (TRBV5-6, TRBV5-1 and TRBV20-1 among them) occurred more frequently in patients than in controls.

Tagging with unique molecular identifiers was a feature of the TCR beta cDNA libraries. TCRdb reanalysed the PCR reads using MiXCR and keeps one entry per CDR3 protein. The top ten hold 1.5% to 2% of the sample, which has roughly 600,000 distinct CDR3 sequences, around 40% seen once. These receptors' antigens are unknown. The sequenced sample consisted of blood. The receptors come from a girl aged 5-17 years with multiple sclerosis.

The chain uses TRBV6-6 and TRBJ2-6, with D unclear. CDR1 is MNHNY, CDR2 SVGAGI, per germline (reference sequence). This CDR3 spans 16 amino acids. V shed 6 bases and J shed 2 bases, with 14 bases lying between them. The CDR3 sequence: CASSNTIETGANVLTF. The CDR3 nucleotides are TGTGCCAGCAGCAACACTATAGAGACTGGGGCCAACGTCCTGACTTTC.

A few counts support this clonotype. The chain is built from TRBV10-3 and TRBJ1-2, with TRBD1 matching over 8 bases. CDR3 length: 14 amino acids. Germline V gene sequence: CDR1 ENHRY, CDR2 SYGVKD. V lost 5 bases to trimming and J lost 8 bases; unmatched junction nucleotides: 10. CDR3 nucleotides: TGTGCCATCAGTAATCCAGACAGGGGCGGCGGCTACACCTTC. Translating gives CAISNPDRGGGYTF.

This sequence joins TRBV29-1 and TRBJ2-5; D is unresolved. CDR3 length: 13 amino acids. V lost 2 bases and J lost 1, with 8 bases in between. Germline V gives CDR1 SQVTM, CDR2 ANQGSEA. The CDR3 DNA follows: TGCAGCGTTGAACTAGTCGGCCAAGAGACCCAGTACTTC. Protein sequence: CSVELVGQETQYF.

CDR3: CSVESWDYEQYF. The CDR3 bases are TGCAGCGTTGAAAGCTGGGACTACGAGCAGTACTTC. The rearrangement links TRBV29-1 to TRBJ2-5; D not certain. Near its end, the DNA agrees better with TRBJ2-7, so the J call may be wrong. Per germline, CDR1 SQVTM and CDR2 ANQGSEA. This CDR3 contains 12 residues.

The V gene is TRBV12-3 or TRBV12-4, the J gene TRBJ2-1, with 7 bases lining up with TRBD2. The V and J ends lost 3 bases and 5 bases, in that order; junction bases with no gene match: 7. There are 15 residues in the CDR3. The CDR3 reads CASSFSLAEDNEQFF. The CDR3 DNA reads TGTGCCAGCAGTTTCTCCCTAGCGGAAGACAATGAGCAGTTCTTC.

This clonotype was seen only a few times. V and J are TRBV4-2 and TRBJ1-6, with 10 bases matching TRBD1. CDR1 is LGHNA and CDR2 is YNFKEQ in the germline V gene. The junction had 11 bases not matched to a gene; V was cut back by 0 bases and J by 6 bases. The CDR3 is made up of 19 amino acids. CDR3 in DNA: TGTGCCAGCAGCCAAGAGGGACAGGGGCGTGGGTCGGGTAATTCACCCCTCCACTTT. It specifies CASSQEGQGRGSGNSPLHF.

V gene TRBV7-9 combines with J gene TRBJ1-2; D remains ambiguous. The CDR3 is made up of 10 amino acids. Germline V gene lookup returns CDR1 SEHNR and CDR2 FQNEAQ (reference sequence). V was pared by 4 bases and J by 6 bases, with 3 bases between. As DNA, the CDR3 is TGTGCCAGCAGCTCCAATGGCTACACCTTC. It specifies CASSSNGYTF.

The chain is built from TRBV15 and TRBJ2-1, with D unresolved. The CDR3 is 12 amino acids. The V and J ends lost 0 bases and 10 bases respectively, with 7 bases between them. Germline V gives CDR1 LNHNV, CDR2 YYDKDF (reference sequence). The CDR3 spells CATSRDTEEQFF. The DNA for the CDR3 is TGTGCCACCAGCAGAGATACAGAGGAGCAGTTCTTC.

V usage is TRBV12-3 or TRBV12-4 and J usage is TRBJ2-2; D is tentatively TRBD1 or TRBD2 (5 bases each). Trimming pared 8 bases from V and 6 bases from J, leaving 13 bases between. This CDR3 is 13 amino acids long. The CDR3 sequence: CASGDQAAGELFF. As DNA, the CDR3 is TGTGCCAGCGGGGACCAGGCGGCCGGGGAGCTGTTTTTT.

The chain couples TRBV30 to TRBJ2-1; D remains ambiguous. The CDR3 extends over 13 amino acids. Looked up from germline, CDR1 is GTSNPN and CDR2 is SVGIG (reference sequence). Trimming took off 4 bases at V and 8 bases at J, with 15 bases between the two ends. The CDR3 spells CAWTMLRSDEQFF. The DNA for the CDR3 is TGTGCCTGGACCATGTTGAGGTCGGATGAGCAGTTCTTC.